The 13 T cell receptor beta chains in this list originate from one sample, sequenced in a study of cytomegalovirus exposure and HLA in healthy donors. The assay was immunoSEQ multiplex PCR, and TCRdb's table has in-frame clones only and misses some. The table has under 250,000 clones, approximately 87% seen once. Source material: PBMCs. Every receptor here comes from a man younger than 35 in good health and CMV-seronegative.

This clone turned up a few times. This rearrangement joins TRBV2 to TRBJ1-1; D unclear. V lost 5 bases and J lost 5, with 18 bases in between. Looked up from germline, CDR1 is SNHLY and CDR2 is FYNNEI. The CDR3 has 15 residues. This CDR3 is CASSPRAVAETEAFF. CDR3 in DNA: TGTGCCAGCAGTCCCCGCGCAGTAGCGGAGACTGAAGCTTTCTTT.

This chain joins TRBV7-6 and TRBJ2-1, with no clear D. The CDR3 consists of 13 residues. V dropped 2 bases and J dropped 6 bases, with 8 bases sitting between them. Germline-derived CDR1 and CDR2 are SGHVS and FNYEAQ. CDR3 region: CASSLQELNEQFF. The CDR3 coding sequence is TGTGCCAGCAGCTTACAGGAACTCAATGAGCAGTTCTTC.

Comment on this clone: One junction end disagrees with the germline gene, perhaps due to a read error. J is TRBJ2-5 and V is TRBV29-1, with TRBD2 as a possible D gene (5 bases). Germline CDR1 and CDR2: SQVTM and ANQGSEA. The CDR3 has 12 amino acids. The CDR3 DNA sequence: TGCAGCGTGGAAGGAGGTTACGAGACCCAGTACTTC. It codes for CSVEGGYETQYF.

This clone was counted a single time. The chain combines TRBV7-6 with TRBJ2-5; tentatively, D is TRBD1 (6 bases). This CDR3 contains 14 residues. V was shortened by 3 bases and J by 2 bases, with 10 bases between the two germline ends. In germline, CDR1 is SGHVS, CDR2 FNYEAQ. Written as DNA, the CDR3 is TGTGCCAGCAGCTTTGCCGGACAGCAAGAGACCCAGTACTTC. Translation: CASSFAGQQETQYF.

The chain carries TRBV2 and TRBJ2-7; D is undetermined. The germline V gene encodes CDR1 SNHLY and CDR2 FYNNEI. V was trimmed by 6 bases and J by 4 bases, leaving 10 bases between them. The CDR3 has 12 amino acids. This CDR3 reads CASSYASYEQYF. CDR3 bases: TGTGCCAGCAGCTACGCTTCATACGAGCAGTACTTC. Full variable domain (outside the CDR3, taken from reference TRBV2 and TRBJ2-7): EPEVTQTPSHQVTQMGQEVILRCVPISNHLYFYWYRQILGQKVEFLVSFYNNEISEKSEIFDDQFSVERPDGSNFTLKIRSTKLEDSAMYFCASSYASYEQYFGPGTRLTVT.

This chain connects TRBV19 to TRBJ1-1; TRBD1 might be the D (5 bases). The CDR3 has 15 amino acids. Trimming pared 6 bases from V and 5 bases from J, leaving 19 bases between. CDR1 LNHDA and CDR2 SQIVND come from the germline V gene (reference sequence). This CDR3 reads CASSPREAEGTEAFF. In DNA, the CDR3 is TGTGCCAGTAGCCCAAGAGAGGCGGAGGGGACTGAAGCTTTCTTT.

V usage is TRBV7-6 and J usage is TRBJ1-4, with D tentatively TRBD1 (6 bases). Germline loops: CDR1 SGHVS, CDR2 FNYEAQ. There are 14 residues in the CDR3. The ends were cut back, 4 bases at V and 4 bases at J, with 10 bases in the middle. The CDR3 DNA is TGTGCCAGCAGCTCACAGGGTCTTAATGAAAAACTGTTTTTT. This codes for CASSSQGLNEKLFF.

CDR3 residues: CASSRHLGGLLEQYF. The CDR3 nucleotides read TGTGCCAGCAGTCGCCATCTTGGGGGACTACTCGAGCAGTACTTC. The chain links TRBV27 to TRBJ2-7; 7 bases are a match to TRBD2. V lost 5 bases to trimming and J lost 6 bases; unmatched junction nucleotides: 13. This CDR3 region has 15 residues. Per germline, CDR1 MNHEY and CDR2 SMNVEV (reference sequence).

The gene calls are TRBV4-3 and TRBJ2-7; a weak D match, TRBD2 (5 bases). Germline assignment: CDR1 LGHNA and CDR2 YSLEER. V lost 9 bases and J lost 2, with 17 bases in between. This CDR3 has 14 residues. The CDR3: CASSPAVGAYEQYF. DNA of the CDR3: TGCGCCAGTTCCCCAGCGGTAGGAGCCTACGAGCAGTACTTC.

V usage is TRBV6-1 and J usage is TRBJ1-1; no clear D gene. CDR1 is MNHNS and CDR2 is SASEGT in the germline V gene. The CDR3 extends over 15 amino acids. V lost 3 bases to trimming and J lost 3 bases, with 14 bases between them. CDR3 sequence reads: CASSDQPEVHTEAFF. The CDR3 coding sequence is TGTGCCAGCAGTGATCAACCGGAGGTGCACACTGAAGCTTTCTTT.

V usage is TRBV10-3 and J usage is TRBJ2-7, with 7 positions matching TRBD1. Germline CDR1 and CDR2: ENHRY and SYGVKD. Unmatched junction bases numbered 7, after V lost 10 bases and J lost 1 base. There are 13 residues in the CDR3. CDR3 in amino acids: CASSGTVSYEQYF. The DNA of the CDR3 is TGTGCCAGCTCCGGGACAGTATCCTACGAGCAGTACTTC.

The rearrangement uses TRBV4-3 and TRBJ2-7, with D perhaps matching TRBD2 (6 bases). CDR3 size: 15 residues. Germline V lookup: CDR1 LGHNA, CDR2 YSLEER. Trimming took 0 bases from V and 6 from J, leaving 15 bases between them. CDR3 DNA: TGCGCCAGCAGCCAAGAAGTCAGCGTGGGGGGCGAGCAGTACTTC. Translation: CASSQEVSVGGEQYF.

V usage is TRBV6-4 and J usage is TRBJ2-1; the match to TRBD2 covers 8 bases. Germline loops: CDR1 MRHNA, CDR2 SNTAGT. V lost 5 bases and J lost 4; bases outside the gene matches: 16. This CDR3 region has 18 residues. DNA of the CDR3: TGTGCCAGCAGTAAACAGGCCCGCACAAGCGGGAGTTACAATGAGCAGTTCTTC. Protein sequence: CASSKQARTSGSYNEQFF.